This T cell receptor beta chain appears in the sequencing data of a study of blood T cells in healthy people across ages. Study at large: Capture via template switching afforded approximately one barcoded beta molecule per two T cells. The study, taken as a whole, reports: Long-lived and aged donors differed, with more naive CD4+ cells and higher diversity in the long-lived.

Sample-barcoded 5' priming and a J-beta primer mix drove a second PCR of about 6 to 12 cycles. Every cDNA molecule carried a tag from a template-switch adaptor bearing 12 random nucleotides. At least 2.5 million CDR3-containing paired-end reads were obtained per sample. TCRdb analysed the 5' RACE reads with MiXCR anew, one entry per CDR3 protein. The data show about 1.8 million distinct CDR3 sequences, with 40% to 55% seen just once and approximately 2.1% held by the top ten. Notes on this clonotype: Antigen unknown. At one of its ends the junction is not consistent with the germline gene, which may arise from a read error.

The CDR3 length is 15 residues. In germline, CDR1 is MNHEY, CDR2 SVGAGI. This sequence originates from a woman between 35 and 50 years old in good health. The V gene is TRBV6-5, the J gene TRBJ1-2; 7 bases map to TRBD1. The sequenced material came from blood. Written as DNA, the CDR3 is TGTGCCAGCAGTGCCCGACAGGGAGGGGTCTATGGTTACACCTTC. This translates into CASSARQGGVYGYTF.